This passage covers 15 T cell receptor beta chains from one sample sequenced in a study of blood T cell repertoires in COVID-19. Method: immunoSEQ multiplex PCR; TCRdb's copy keeps in-frame clones and lacks some. Of 200,000 to 250,000 clones detected, around 89% appear once; the ten largest clones hold less than 1.5%. Specimen: PBMCs or T cells enriched from blood (not recorded which). These receptors were obtained from a man aged 30 to 45 who had recovered from COVID-19.

This chain links TRBV4-3 with TRBJ1-1; tentatively, D is TRBD1 (5 bases). The CDR3 length is 14 residues. Germline V gene lookup returns CDR1 LGHNA and CDR2 YSLEER. V lost 0 bases, J lost 6 bases, and 11 bases lay in between. The CDR3: CASSQDRGIAEAFF. The CDR3 nucleotides read TGCGCCAGCAGCCAAGATCGGGGGATCGCTGAAGCTTTCTTT.

This chain uses TRBV5-8 with TRBJ1-2; D is perhaps TRBD1 (5 bases). CDR1 is SGHTS and CDR2 is YDEGEE in the germline V gene. V dropped 6 bases and J dropped 5 bases, with 11 bases sitting between them. The CDR3 runs 12 residues. The CDR3 loop reads CASNPGLYGYTF. CDR3 coding DNA: TGTGCCAGCAACCCAGGGCTGTATGGCTACACCTTC.

V usage is TRBV4-3 and J usage is TRBJ1-1; 11 nucleotides align to TRBD1. CDR1 and CDR2 from the germline V gene are LGHNA and YSLEER. The CDR3 sequence is 17 residues long. V gave up 0 bases and J gave up 0 bases; unmatched junction bases: 3. The CDR3 here is CASSQEGTGGLNTEAFF. The CDR3 DNA follows: TGCGCCAGCAGCCAAGAGGGGACAGGGGGTCTGAACACTGAAGCTTTCTTT.

The V gene is TRBV5-1, the J gene TRBJ1-3; TRBD1 aligns across 10 bases. CDR3 length equals 16 residues. Germline V gene data show CDR1 as SGHRS and CDR2 as YFSETQ. The V and J ends lost 0 bases and 3 bases, in that order; junction bases with no gene match: 3. The CDR3 spells CASSLDGTGDGNTIYF. CDR3 DNA sequence: TGCGCCAGCAGCTTGGACGGGACAGGGGATGGAAACACCATATATTTT.

The chain joins TRBV4-3 to TRBJ1-2; the D gene is possibly TRBD1 (5 bases). Germline CDR1 is LGHNA and CDR2 is YSLEER. V was trimmed by 0 bases and J by 7 bases, leaving 15 bases between them. This CDR3 spans 15 amino acids. Here the CDR3 reads CASSQDRAGTGGYTF. In DNA form, the CDR3 reads TGCGCCAGCAGCCAAGATCGGGCGGGGACGGGTGGCTACACCTTC.

The CDR3 region is CASSPGLVKAGVQETQYF. As DNA, the CDR3 is TGCGCCAGCAGCCCGGGACTAGTAAAGGCCGGAGTACAAGAGACCCAGTACTTC. The V and J genes are TRBV4-1 and TRBJ2-5; 8 nucleotides agree with TRBD2. This CDR3 is 18 amino acids long. Losses at the gene ends were 4 bases for V and 2 bases for J; bases not matched to a gene: 15. Germline V gene lookup returns CDR1 MGHRA and CDR2 YSYEKL.

This sequence joins TRBV12-3 or TRBV12-4 and TRBJ2-3, with D uncertain. The CDR3 runs to 13 residues. V was trimmed by 6 bases and J by 2 bases, leaving 9 bases between them. The CDR3 is CASSGSNTDTQYF. Written as DNA, the CDR3 is TGTGCCAGCAGCGGTAGCAACACAGATACGCAGTATTTT.

This chain uses TRBV5-1 with TRBJ1-6; a possible D gene is TRBD1 (6 bases). The CDR3 loop spans 14 amino acids. Trimming took 1 base from V and 8 from J, leaving 10 bases between them. Per germline, CDR1 SGHRS and CDR2 YFSETQ. The CDR3 nucleotides read TGCGCCAGCAGCTTGTGGGGGCCGGATTCACCCCTCCACTTT. Translation: CASSLWGPDSPLHF.

This chain uses TRBV28 with TRBJ2-7; 9 nucleotides line up with TRBD2. CDR3 length equals 16 residues. Germline V CDR1 and CDR2: MDHEN, SYDVKM. The V segment lost 5 bases and the J segment 4 bases; nucleotides outside the gene matches: 12. The CDR3 bases are TGTGCCAGCAGTCTGGACCTTAGCGGGAGCGGGTACGAGCAGTACTTC. As protein: CASSLDLSGSGYEQYF. The complete variable domain, with remaining parts taken from reference TRBV28 and TRBJ2-7, reads DVKVTQSSRYLVKRTGEKVFLECVQDMDHENMFWYRQDPGLGLRLIYFSYDVKMKEKGDIPEGYSVSREKKERFSLILESASTNQTSMYLCASSLDLSGSGYEQYFGPGTRLTVT.

The chain uses TRBV7-2 and TRBJ1-3; no clear D gene. The CDR3 loop spans 15 amino acids. The ends were cut back, 2 bases at V and 3 bases at J, with 11 bases in the middle. Germline lookup yields CDR1 SGHTA and CDR2 FQGNSA. CDR3 nucleotide sequence: TGTGCCAGCAGCTTAAGAGGGTCAGGTGGAAACACCATATATTTT. As protein: CASSLRGSGGNTIYF.

This chain uses TRBV7-9 with TRBJ1-1; D might be TRBD1 (5 bases). V was clipped by 1 base and J by 0 bases, with 9 bases between them. Per germline, CDR1 SEHNR and CDR2 FQNEAQ (reference sequence). This CDR3 region has 15 residues. CDR3 amino acids: CASSLVAGLNTEAFF. Written as DNA, the CDR3 is TGTGCCAGCAGCTTAGTTGCAGGGTTGAACACTGAAGCTTTCTTT. Combining the CDR3 with reference TRBV7-9 and TRBJ1-1 gives the whole variable domain DTGVSQNPRHKITKRGQNVTFRCDPISEHNRLYWYRQTLGQGPEFLTYFQNEAQLEKSRLLSDRFSAERPKGSFSTLEIQRTEQGDSAMYLCASSLVAGLNTEAFFGQGTRLTVV.

The chain uses TRBV6-5 and TRBJ2-7, with TRBD1 identical over 7 bases. CDR3 length: 15 amino acids. The germline gives CDR1 MNHEY, CDR2 SVGAGI. Germline trimming cut 0 bases from V and 2 bases from J; bases unmatched to any gene: 4. CDR3: CASSYSPGGTYEQYF. The CDR3 DNA sequence: TGTGCCAGCAGTTACTCTCCAGGGGGTACCTACGAGCAGTACTTC.

The chain couples TRBV5-1 to TRBJ2-7, with a weak D call TRBD2 (5 bases). V lost 0 bases and J lost 2, with 12 bases in between. Germline values: CDR1 SGHRS, CDR2 YFSETQ. This CDR3 is built from 15 residues. The CDR3 DNA reads as TGCGCCAGCAGCTTGGGTGGGAGTAGCACCTACGAGCAGTACTTC. This codes for CASSLGGSSTYEQYF.

V is TRBV9 and J is TRBJ2-5, with 10 bases that match TRBD1. The CDR3 sequence is 15 residues long. Trimming removed 5 bases from V and 5 bases from J; junction bases left unmatched: 9. Germline V gene lookup returns CDR1 SGDLS and CDR2 YYNGEE. The CDR3, as DNA: TGTGCCAGCAGTCCTTGGGACAGGGGCTATGAGACCCAGTACTTC. It codes for CASSPWDRGYETQYF.

This clone was recorded once. In DNA form, the CDR3 reads TGTGCCAGCAGCTCCGGGCAAATAAGCGGGATCAATGAGCAGTTCTTC. Protein product: CASSSGQISGINEQFF. The chain has TRBV5-8 and TRBJ2-1; 7 positions agree with TRBD2. Germline lookup yields CDR1 SGHTS and CDR2 YDEGEE. This CDR3 spans 16 amino acids. J gave up 6 bases and V 3 bases, and 12 bases lay outside the gene matches. Based on the CDR3 plus reference TRBV5-8 and TRBJ2-1, the full variable domain is EAGVTQSPTHLIKTRGQQATLRCSPISGHTSVYWYQQALGLGLQFLLWYDEGEERNRGNFPPRFSGRQFPNYSSELNVNALELEDSALYLCASSSGQISGINEQFFGPGTRLTVL.